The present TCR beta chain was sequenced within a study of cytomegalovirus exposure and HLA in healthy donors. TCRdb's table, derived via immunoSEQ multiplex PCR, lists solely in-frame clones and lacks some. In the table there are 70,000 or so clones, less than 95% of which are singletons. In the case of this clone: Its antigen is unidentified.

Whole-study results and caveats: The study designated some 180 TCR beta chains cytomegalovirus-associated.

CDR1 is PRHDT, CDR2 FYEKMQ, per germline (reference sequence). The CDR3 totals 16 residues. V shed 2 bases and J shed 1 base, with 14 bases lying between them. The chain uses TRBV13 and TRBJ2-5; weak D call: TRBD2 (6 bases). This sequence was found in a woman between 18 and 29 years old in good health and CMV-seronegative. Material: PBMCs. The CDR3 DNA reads TGTGCCAGCAGCTTACAGGGTATGGGGGGCCAAGAGACCCAGTACTTC. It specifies CASSLQGMGGQETQYF.